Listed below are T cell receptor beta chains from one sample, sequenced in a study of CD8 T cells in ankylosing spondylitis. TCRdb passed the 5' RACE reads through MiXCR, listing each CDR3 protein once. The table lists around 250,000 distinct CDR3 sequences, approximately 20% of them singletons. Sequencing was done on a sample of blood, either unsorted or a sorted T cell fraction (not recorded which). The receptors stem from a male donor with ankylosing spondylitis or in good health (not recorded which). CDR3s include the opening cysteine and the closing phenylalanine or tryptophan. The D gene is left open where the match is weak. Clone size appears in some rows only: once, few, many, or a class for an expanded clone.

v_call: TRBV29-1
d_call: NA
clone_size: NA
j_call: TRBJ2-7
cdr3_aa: CSVEVGMGVSYEQYF
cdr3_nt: TGCAGCGTTGAAGTCGGGATGGGGGTTTCCTACGAGCAGTACTTC

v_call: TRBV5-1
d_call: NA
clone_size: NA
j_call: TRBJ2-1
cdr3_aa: CASSVALHNEQFF
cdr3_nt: TGCGCCAGCAGCGTAGCCCTCCACAATGAGCAGTTCTTC

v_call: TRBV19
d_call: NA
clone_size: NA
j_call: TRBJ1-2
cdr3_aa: CASSPNVGVHGYTF
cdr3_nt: TGTGCCAGTAGCCCAAACGTCGGGGTTCATGGCTACACCTTC

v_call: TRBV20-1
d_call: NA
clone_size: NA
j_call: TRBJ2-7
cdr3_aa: CSATQRNSYEQYF
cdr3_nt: TGCAGTGCTACACAGCGAAACTCCTACGAGCAGTACTTC

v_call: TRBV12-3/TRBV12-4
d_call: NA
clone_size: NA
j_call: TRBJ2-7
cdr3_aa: CASSLNQHPYEQYF
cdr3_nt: TGTGCCAGCAGTTTAAATCAGCATCCCTACGAGCAGTACTTC

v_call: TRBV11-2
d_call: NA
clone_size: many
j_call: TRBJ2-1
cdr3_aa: CASSFVGSSYNEQFF
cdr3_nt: TGTGCCAGCAGCTTTGTCGGGAGCTCCTACAATGAGCAGTTCTTC

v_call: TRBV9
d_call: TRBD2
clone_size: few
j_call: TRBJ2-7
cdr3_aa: CASSGSGRPYEQYF
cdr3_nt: TGTGCCAGCAGCGGTAGCGGGAGACCCTACGAGCAGTACTTC

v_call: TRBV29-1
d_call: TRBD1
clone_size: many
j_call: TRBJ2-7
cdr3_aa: CSVGRGGNYEQYF
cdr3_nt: TGCAGCGTTGGTAGAGGGGGCAACTACGAGCAGTACTTC

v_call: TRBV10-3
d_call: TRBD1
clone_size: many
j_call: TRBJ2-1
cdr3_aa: CAISEDRGGEQFF
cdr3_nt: TGTGCCATCAGTGAGGACAGGGGGGGTGAGCAGTTCTTC

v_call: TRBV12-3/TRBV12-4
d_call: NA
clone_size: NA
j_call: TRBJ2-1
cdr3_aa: CASSLGAYGGPEQLF
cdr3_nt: TGTGCCAGCAGCCTAGGAGCTTATGGCGGCCCAGAGCAGTTATTC

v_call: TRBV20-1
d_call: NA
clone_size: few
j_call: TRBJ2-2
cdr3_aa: CSARDRLANTGELFF
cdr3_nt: TGCAGTGCTAGAGATCGACTAGCGAACACCGGGGAGCTGTTTTTT

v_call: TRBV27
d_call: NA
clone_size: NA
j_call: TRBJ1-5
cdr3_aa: CASSLAGSGQPQHF
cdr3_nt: TGTGCCAGCAGTTTGGCAGGGAGTGGACAGCCCCAGCATTTT

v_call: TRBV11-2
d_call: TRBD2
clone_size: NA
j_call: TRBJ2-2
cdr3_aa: CASGGVAGELFF
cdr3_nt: TGTGCCAGCGGGGGGGTTGCCGGGGAGCTGTTTTTT

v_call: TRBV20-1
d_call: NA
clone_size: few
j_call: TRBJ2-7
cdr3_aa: CSAPTLGGDVNEQYF
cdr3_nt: TGCAGTGCTCCAACCCTAGGGGGGGACGTGAACGAGCAGTACTTC

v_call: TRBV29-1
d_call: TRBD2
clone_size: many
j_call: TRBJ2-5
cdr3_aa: CSVEEVAGSGTQYF
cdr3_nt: TGCAGCGTTGAAGAGGTAGCGGGGTCGGGGACCCAGTACTTC

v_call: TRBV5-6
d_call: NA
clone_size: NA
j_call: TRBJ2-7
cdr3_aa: CASRDRRSYEQYF
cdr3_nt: TGTGCCAGCAGAGATAGGCGATCCTACGAGCAGTACTTC

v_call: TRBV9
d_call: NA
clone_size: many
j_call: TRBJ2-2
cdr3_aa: CASSPLPGERTGELFF
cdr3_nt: TGTGCCAGCAGCCCTCTTCCGGGAGAAAGGACCGGGGAGCTGTTTTTT

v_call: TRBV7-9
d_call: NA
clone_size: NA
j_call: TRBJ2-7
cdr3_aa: CASSYLGPPFYEQYF
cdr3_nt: TGTGCCAGCAGCTACTTGGGGCCTCCATTCTACGAGCAGTACTTC

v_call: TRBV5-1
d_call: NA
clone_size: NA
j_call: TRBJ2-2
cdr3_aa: CASSSGAGRELFF
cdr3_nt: TGCGCCAGCAGTTCGGGAGCCGGCCGGGAGCTGTTTTTT

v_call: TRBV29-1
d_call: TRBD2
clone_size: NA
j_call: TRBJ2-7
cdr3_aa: CSARLAGYYEQYF
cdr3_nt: TGCAGCGCGCGACTAGCGGGGTACTACGAGCAGTACTTC

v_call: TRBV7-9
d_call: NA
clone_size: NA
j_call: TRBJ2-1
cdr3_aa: CASRPPPPYHEQFF
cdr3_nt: TGTGCCAGCAGACCCCCCCCACCTTACCATGAGCAGTTCTTC

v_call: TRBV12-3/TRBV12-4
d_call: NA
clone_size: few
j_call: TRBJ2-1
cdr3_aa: CASSLGENPASEQFF
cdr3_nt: TGTGCCAGCAGTTTAGGGGAAAACCCTGCGAGTGAGCAGTTCTTC

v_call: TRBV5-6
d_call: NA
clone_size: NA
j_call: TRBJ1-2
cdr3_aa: CASSLVRTANYGYTF
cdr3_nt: TGTGCCAGCAGCTTGGTGAGGACGGCTAACTATGGCTACACCTTC

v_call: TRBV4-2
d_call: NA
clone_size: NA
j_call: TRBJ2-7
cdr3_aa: CASSPERAQTYEQYF
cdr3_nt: TGTGCCAGCAGCCCAGAGAGGGCTCAGACCTACGAGCAGTACTTC

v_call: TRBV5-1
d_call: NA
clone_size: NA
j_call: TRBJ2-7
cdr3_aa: CASSLEGQPYEQYF
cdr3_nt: TGCGCCAGCAGCTTGGAAGGGCAACCCTACGAGCAGTACTTC

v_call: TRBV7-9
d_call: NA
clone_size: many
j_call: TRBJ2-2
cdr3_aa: CASYPTANTGELFF
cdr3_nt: TGTGCCAGCTACCCGACAGCGAACACCGGGGAGCTGTTTTTT

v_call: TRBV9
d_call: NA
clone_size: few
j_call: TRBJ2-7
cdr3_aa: CASSVELGSEQYF
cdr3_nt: TGTGCCAGCAGCGTAGAACTGGGTTCCGAGCAGTACTTC

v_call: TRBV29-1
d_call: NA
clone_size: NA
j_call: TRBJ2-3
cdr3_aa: CSASPQGTDTQYF
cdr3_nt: TGCAGCGCCTCCCCACAGGGCACAGATACGCAGTATTTT

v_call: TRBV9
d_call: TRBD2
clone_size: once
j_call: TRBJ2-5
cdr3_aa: CASSVESSGLFPETQYF
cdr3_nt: TGTGCCAGCAGCGTAGAGTCTAGCGGCCTATTCCCAGAGACCCAGTACTTC

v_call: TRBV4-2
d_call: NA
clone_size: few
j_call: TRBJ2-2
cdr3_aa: CASSQEDGDTGELFF
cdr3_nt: TGTGCCAGCAGCCAAGAAGACGGAGACACCGGGGAGCTGTTTTTT

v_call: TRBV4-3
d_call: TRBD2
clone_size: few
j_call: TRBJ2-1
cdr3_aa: CASSQEESTLAGEVNEQFF
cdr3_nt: TGCGCCAGCAGCCAAGAGGAGTCCACGCTAGCGGGAGAAGTGAATGAGCAGTTCTTC

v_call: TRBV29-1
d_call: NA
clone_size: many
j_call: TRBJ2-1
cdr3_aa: CSVGVGDEQFF
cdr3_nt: TGCAGCGTTGGGGTCGGGGATGAGCAGTTCTTC

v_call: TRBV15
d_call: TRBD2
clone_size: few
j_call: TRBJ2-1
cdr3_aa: CATSRSREGRYNEQFF
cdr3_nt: TGTGCCACCAGCAGATCGCGGGAGGGCCGGTACAATGAGCAGTTCTTC

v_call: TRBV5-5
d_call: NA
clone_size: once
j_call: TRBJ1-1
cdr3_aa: CASSLCLNTEAFF
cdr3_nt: TGTGCCAGCAGCTTGTGTCTGAACACTGAAGCTTTCTTT

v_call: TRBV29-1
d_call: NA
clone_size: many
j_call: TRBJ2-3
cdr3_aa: CSVEDGWGTDTQYF
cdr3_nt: TGCAGCGTTGAAGATGGGTGGGGCACAGATACGCAGTATTTT

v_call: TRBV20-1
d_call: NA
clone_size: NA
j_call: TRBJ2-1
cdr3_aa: CSARVWLAEDQFF
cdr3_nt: TGCAGTGCTAGAGTTTGGCTAGCAGAAGATCAGTTCTTC

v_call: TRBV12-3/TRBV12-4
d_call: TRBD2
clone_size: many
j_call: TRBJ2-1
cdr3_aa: CASSLGLAGENEQFF
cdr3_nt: TGTGCCAGCAGCTTAGGACTAGCGGGAGAGAATGAGCAGTTCTTC

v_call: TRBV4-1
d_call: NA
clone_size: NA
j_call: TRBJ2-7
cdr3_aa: CASSQSSSEEQYF
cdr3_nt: TGCGCCAGCAGCCAAAGCTCTAGCGAAGAGCAGTACTTC

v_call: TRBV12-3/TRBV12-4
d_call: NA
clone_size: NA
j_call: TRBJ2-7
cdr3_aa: CASRAHGRGEQYF
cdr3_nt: TGTGCCAGCAGAGCCCATGGTAGGGGCGAGCAGTACTTC

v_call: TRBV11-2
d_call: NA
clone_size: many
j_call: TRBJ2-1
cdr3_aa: CASSLGPSNEQFF
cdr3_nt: TGTGCCAGCAGCTTAGGTCCGAGCAATGAGCAGTTCTTC

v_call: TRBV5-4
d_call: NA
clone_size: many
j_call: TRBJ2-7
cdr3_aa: CASSLQGFSIYEQYF
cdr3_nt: TGTGCCAGCAGCTTGCAGGGTTTCAGTATCTACGAGCAGTACTTC

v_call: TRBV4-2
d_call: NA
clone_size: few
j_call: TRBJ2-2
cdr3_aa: CASSPKAPTGELFF
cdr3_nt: TGTGCCAGCAGCCCCAAGGCACCCACCGGGGAGCTGTTTTTT

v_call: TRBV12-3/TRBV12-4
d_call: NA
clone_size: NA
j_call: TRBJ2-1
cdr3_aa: CASSDPRDTDYNEQFF
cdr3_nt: TGTGCCAGCAGTGATCCCCGGGACACCGATTACAATGAGCAGTTCTTC

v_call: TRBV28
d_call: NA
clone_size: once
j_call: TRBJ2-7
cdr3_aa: CASSPPPGFYEQYF
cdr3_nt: TGTGCCAGCAGTCCACCTCCAGGGTTTTACGAGCAGTACTTC

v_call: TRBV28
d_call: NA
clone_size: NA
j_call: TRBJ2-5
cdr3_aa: CASTEPGRPETQYF
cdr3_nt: TGTGCCAGCACGGAACCGGGTCGACCGGAGACCCAGTACTTC

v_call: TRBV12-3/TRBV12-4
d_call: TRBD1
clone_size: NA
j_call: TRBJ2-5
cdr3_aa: CASEDRATRETQYF
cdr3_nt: TGTGCCAGCGAGGACAGGGCCACACGAGAGACCCAGTACTTC

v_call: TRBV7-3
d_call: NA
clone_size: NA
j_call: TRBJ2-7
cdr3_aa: CASSLEGMTGAQGEQYF
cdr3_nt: TGTGCCAGCAGCTTAGAGGGAATGACGGGGGCGCAGGGCGAGCAGTACTTC

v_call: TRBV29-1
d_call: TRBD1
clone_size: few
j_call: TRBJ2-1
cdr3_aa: CSVEAGGWEFF
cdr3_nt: TGCAGCGTTGAGGCAGGGGGCTGGGAGTTCTTC

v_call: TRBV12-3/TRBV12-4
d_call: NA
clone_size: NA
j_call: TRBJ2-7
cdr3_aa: CASSSLGSYEQYF
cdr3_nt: TGTGCCAGCAGTTCCCTAGGCTCCTACGAGCAGTACTTC

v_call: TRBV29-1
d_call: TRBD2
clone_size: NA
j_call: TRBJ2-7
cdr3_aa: CSAGSGRDYEQYF
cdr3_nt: TGCAGCGCTGGTAGCGGGAGGGACTACGAGCAGTACTTC

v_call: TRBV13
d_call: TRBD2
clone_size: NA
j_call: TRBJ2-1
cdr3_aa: CASSYSGIPHHEQFF
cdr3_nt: TGTGCCAGCAGCTATAGCGGGATCCCTCATCATGAGCAGTTCTTC

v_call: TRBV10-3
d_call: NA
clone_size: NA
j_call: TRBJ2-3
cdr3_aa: CAIGGSITDTQYF
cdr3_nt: TGTGCCATCGGGGGTAGCATCACAGATACGCAGTATTTT